This T cell receptor beta chain appears in the sequencing data of a study of blood T cell repertoires in COVID-19. The wider study: Acute and convalescent COVID-19 samples came from the United States, Italy and Spain. PBMCs, B-cell-depleted T cells, or T cells provided the cDNA or gDNA that made up the material.

Germline V gene lookup returns CDR1 SGHTA and CDR2 FQGNSA. The CDR3 length is 16 residues. With V trimmed by 5 bases and J by 4 bases, 8 bases remained unmatched. In the original processing: Estimation of nucleated cell counts was performed using reference gene primer amplification. Profiled with immunoSEQ multiplex PCR; TCRdb holds only in-frame clones, not every one. Clonal size and the V and J genes are those of that table, whereas D and trimming came from the DNA. The sample gives 200,000 or so clones, approximately 81% of which show up once; around 9.3% is in the top ten. The TCR sequence derives from a woman older than 75 with acute or convalescent COVID-19. V is TRBV7-2 and J is TRBJ2-1; 10 nucleotides agree with TRBD2. Sequencing was done on a sample of peripheral blood. CDR3 loop: CASSLASGGLYNEQFF. The CDR3 coding sequence is TGTGCCAGCAGCCTCGCTAGCGGGGGCCTTTACAATGAGCAGTTCTTC. Combining the CDR3 with reference TRBV7-2 and TRBJ2-1 gives the whole variable domain GAGVSQSPSNKVTEKGKDVELRCDPISGHTALYWYRQSLGQGLEFLIYFQGNSAPDKSGLPSDRFSAERTGGSVSTLTIQRTQQEDSAVYLCASSLASGGLYNEQFFGPGTRLTVL.